The clone carrying this T cell receptor (beta chain) was counted ten times or more. Its target is unknown. CDR3 size: 14 residues. V dropped 8 bases and J dropped 0; count of bases not matched to a gene: 6. This sample was included in a study of CD8 T cells in ankylosing spondylitis. Study conclusions and caveats: Matched ankylosing spondylitis synovial fluid reportedly contained a significantly enriched population of disease-linked clones. Certain motif variants had earlier been reported in reactive arthritis synovial fluid and blood. Disease-linked clones displayed a CD8+ phenotype and appeared relatively rarely in peripheral blood. A motif of under 10 highly homologous TCR beta variants was seen as apparently characteristic of ankylosing spondylitis blood.

In making TCR beta libraries, quantitative 5'-RACE with molecular barcodes was used. TCRdb ran MiXCR on the 5' RACE reads and lists one entry per CDR3 protein. The sample holds over 600,000 distinct CDR3 sequences, roughly 19% seen once. Sequenced sample: blood, either unsorted or a sorted T cell fraction (not recorded which). The TCR originated in a male donor with ankylosing spondylitis. This chain connects TRBV12-3 or TRBV12-4 to TRBJ2-7; TRBD2 matches 8 bases. This chain's CDR3 is CASRVTSVSYEQYF. The CDR3 DNA sequence: TGTGCCAGCCGGGTGACTAGCGTCTCCTACGAGCAGTACTTC.